Listed below are T cell receptor beta chains from one sample, sequenced in a study of T cells expressing NK-cell markers. TCRdb re-called the 5' RACE reads and catalogs CDR3 proteins one per entry, DNA excluded. The ten top clones account for around 4.2%, within a sample of 200,000 to 300,000 distinct CDR3 sequences. The sample was blood T cells: a sorted CD56 or NKG2C T cell subset, CD4+ or CD8+ T cells, or bulk PBMC T cells (not recorded which). Receptors were obtained from a woman aged 18-69 years in good health. Each CDR3 is given with its conserved first and last residue.

V gene: TRBV10-3; CDR3 length: 14; J gene: TRBJ2-1; CDR3 protein: CAISQHGTDNEQFF
V gene: TRBV10-3; CDR3 length: 15; J gene: TRBJ2-7; CDR3 protein: CAISGSAGLAYEQYF
V gene: TRBV20-1; CDR3 length: 14; J gene: TRBJ2-7; CDR3 protein: CSARIGTTIYEQYF
V gene: TRBV7-2; CDR3 length: 13; J gene: TRBJ1-1; CDR3 protein: CASSAALRVEAFF
V gene: TRBV12-3/TRBV12-4; CDR3 length: 16; J gene: TRBJ1-3; CDR3 protein: CASSLIPRQGGNTIYF
V gene: TRBV4-2; CDR3 length: 15; J gene: TRBJ2-3; CDR3 protein: CASSPLLVDTDTQYF
V gene: TRBV20-1; CDR3 length: 15; J gene: TRBJ2-7; CDR3 protein: CSASEAGGWYYEQYF
V gene: TRBV10-3; CDR3 length: 14; J gene: TRBJ2-7; CDR3 protein: CAITPLAGVSEQYF
V gene: TRBV7-2; CDR3 length: 16; J gene: TRBJ2-1; CDR3 protein: CASTIRTSGSRYEQFF
V gene: TRBV27; CDR3 length: 12; J gene: TRBJ2-7; CDR3 protein: CASSRWGDEQYF
V gene: TRBV5-1; CDR3 length: 15; J gene: TRBJ1-5; CDR3 protein: CASSTTGTSNQPQHF
V gene: TRBV12-3/TRBV12-4; CDR3 length: 18; J gene: TRBJ2-3; CDR3 protein: CASSFPSSGGVSTDTQYF
V gene: TRBV20-1; CDR3 length: 14; J gene: TRBJ2-3; CDR3 protein: CSAVDGAGKDTQYF
V gene: TRBV5-6; CDR3 length: 16; J gene: TRBJ2-1; CDR3 protein: CASSLAGTGELNEQFF
V gene: TRBV3-1; CDR3 length: 16; J gene: TRBJ2-3; CDR3 protein: CASSRSASGGAGTQYF
V gene: TRBV4-2; CDR3 length: 16; J gene: TRBJ2-5; CDR3 protein: CASSQEGSLYQETQYF
V gene: TRBV5-1; CDR3 length: 14; J gene: TRBJ2-1; CDR3 protein: CASSPPTTYNEQFF
V gene: TRBV7-2; CDR3 length: 14; J gene: TRBJ2-5; CDR3 protein: CASSRSGNSETQYF
V gene: TRBV20-1; CDR3 length: 17; J gene: TRBJ2-7; CDR3 protein: CSARGAGLAVSSYEQYF
V gene: TRBV5-1; CDR3 length: 14; J gene: TRBJ2-3; CDR3 protein: CASREGLPSDTQYF
V gene: TRBV29-1; CDR3 length: 14; J gene: TRBJ1-1; CDR3 protein: CSALQFLGDTEAFF
V gene: TRBV7-2; CDR3 length: 16; J gene: TRBJ2-5; CDR3 protein: CASSLGGLAAQETQYF
V gene: TRBV7-2; CDR3 length: 14; J gene: TRBJ2-7; CDR3 protein: CASSGHREVYEQYF
V gene: TRBV5-4; CDR3 length: 15; J gene: TRBJ1-4; CDR3 protein: CASSLGVTTNEKLFF
V gene: TRBV9; CDR3 length: 17; J gene: TRBJ2-3; CDR3 protein: CASSPRTGLAGAYTQYF
V gene: TRBV27; CDR3 length: 17; J gene: TRBJ2-6; CDR3 protein: CASSSRDPNSGANVLTF
V gene: TRBV5-1; CDR3 length: 13; J gene: TRBJ2-5; CDR3 protein: CASSLAGAETQYF
V gene: TRBV27; CDR3 length: 14; J gene: TRBJ2-7; CDR3 protein: CASSLREGRYEQYF
V gene: TRBV3-1; CDR3 length: 14; J gene: TRBJ2-2; CDR3 protein: CASSQERRTGELFF
V gene: TRBV7-3; CDR3 length: 15; J gene: TRBJ1-6; CDR3 protein: CASSLIAGRDSPLHF
V gene: TRBV9; CDR3 length: 14; J gene: TRBJ2-1; CDR3 protein: CASSVDAGWNEQFF
V gene: TRBV7-3; CDR3 length: 14; J gene: TRBJ1-2; CDR3 protein: CASSLTDREYGYTF
V gene: TRBV4-3; CDR3 length: 14; J gene: TRBJ1-3; CDR3 protein: CASSPDPGGNTIYF
V gene: TRBV6-1; CDR3 length: 15; J gene: TRBJ2-3; CDR3 protein: CASSTPSGRADTQYF
V gene: TRBV2; CDR3 length: 14; J gene: TRBJ1-3; CDR3 protein: CATGRQGSGNTIYF
V gene: TRBV9; CDR3 length: 14; J gene: TRBJ1-1; CDR3 protein: CASSVVGGFTEAFF
V gene: TRBV20-1; CDR3 length: 14; J gene: TRBJ1-1; CDR3 protein: CSARAINLGTEAFF
V gene: TRBV7-3; CDR3 length: 13; J gene: TRBJ2-5; CDR3 protein: CASSVSTMETQYF
V gene: TRBV9; CDR3 length: 14; J gene: TRBJ1-1; CDR3 protein: CASSVAQVSTEAFF
V gene: TRBV3-1; CDR3 length: 16; J gene: TRBJ1-2; CDR3 protein: CASSQGAQGANYGYTF
V gene: TRBV4-3; CDR3 length: 17; J gene: TRBJ2-2; CDR3 protein: CASSQGTGARRTGELFF
V gene: TRBV12-3/TRBV12-4; CDR3 length: 15; J gene: TRBJ2-5; CDR3 protein: CASSSTVGVQETQYF
V gene: TRBV6-5; CDR3 length: 15; J gene: TRBJ2-1; CDR3 protein: CASSYAGGMLNEQFF
V gene: TRBV27; CDR3 length: 17; J gene: TRBJ1-2; CDR3 protein: CASSPYSGTGGFYGYTF
V gene: TRBV5-1; CDR3 length: 15; J gene: TRBJ1-1; CDR3 protein: CASSLSLPPFSEAFF